Detailed here is one T cell receptor beta chain. The antigen is undetermined. The source of the sample is a study of siplizumab effects on memory and regulatory T cells. Study details: Paired mixed lymphocyte reactions were set up, with siplizumab at about 0.99 ug/mL or without drug. Study-wide findings and caveats: The alloresponse seemed to draw substantially on naive T cells, which appeared more diverse than memory cells. Under siplizumab, alloreactive sequences traced to unstimulated CD4+ memory cells were significantly reduced. No naive or memory phenotype could be assigned to roughly 80-97% of proliferating clones.

This table comes from immunoSEQ multiplex PCR, and its TCRdb copy is limited to in-frame clones, with some not included. Here the sample spans over 4,000 clones, roughly half being singletons. As described, mixed lymphocyte reaction cells underwent coculture at 37°C for a duration of 6 to 7 days. The V gene lost 5 bases and the J gene lost 3 bases, with 8 bases spanning the gap. This CDR3 region has 14 residues. Germline CDR1 and CDR2: SGHTA and FQGTGA. Material: CFSE-low (dividing) CD4+ T cells sorted from an allogeneic mixed lymphocyte reaction. The TCR comes from a human donor in good health; the cells came from an allogeneic mixed lymphocyte reaction. Some clones in this sample may be carry-over from other donors' samples. The chain uses TRBV7-3 and TRBJ2-6; maybe TRBD1 (5 bases). The CDR3 nucleotides are TGTGCCAGCAGCGACAGACGTGGGGCCAACGTCCTGACTTTC. It specifies CASSDRRGANVLTF.